Shown below are 3 T cell receptor beta chains from a single sample sequenced in a study of shared clonotypes between healthy human individuals. Sequencing used immunoSEQ multiplex PCR; TCRdb keeps in-frame clones, though not all of them. Here the sample spans fewer than 650,000 clones, around 80% being singletons. The specimen sequenced was PBMCs. The receptors stem from a woman aged 35 to 49 in good health. Some clones in this sample may be carry-over from other donors' samples.

V is TRBV28 and J is TRBJ2-1; no clear D. The CDR3 covers 14 residues. Germline CDR1 and CDR2: MDHEN and SYDVKM. V was trimmed by 8 bases and J by 3 bases, leaving 14 bases between them. CDR3 region: CASRVVWGYNEQFF. The CDR3 DNA is TGTGCCAGCCGAGTGGTGTGGGGCTACAATGAGCAGTTCTTC.

This clone was observed many times. The J gene is TRBJ2-7, the V gene TRBV10-3; 10 bases match TRBD2. The CDR3 loop spans 13 amino acids. After removal of 11 bases from V and 2 bases from J, the junction contained 6 bases not matched to a gene. Germline V gives CDR1 ENHRY, CDR2 SYGVKD. The CDR3 coding sequence is TGTGCCGCCGGAGCGGGAGGGCCCTACGAGCAGTACTTC. Its protein is CAAGAGGPYEQYF.

The chain uses TRBV7-2 and TRBJ2-3; 7 bases align to TRBD2. The length of the CDR3 is 15 residues. V dropped 5 bases and J dropped 2; count of bases not matched to a gene: 7. CDR1 and CDR2 (germline): SGHTA, FQGNSA. The chain's CDR3 is CASSRSGYSTDTQYF. In DNA form, the CDR3 reads TGTGCCAGCAGCCGTAGCGGGTACTCCACAGATACGCAGTATTTT.